Sequencing of this TCR beta chain was carried out in a study of cytomegalovirus exposure and HLA in healthy donors. Study conclusions and caveats: According to the study, roughly 160 TCR beta chains were cytomegalovirus-associated. A few CMV-associated chains were confirmed in vitro to be specific for CMV antigens.

The study sampled nominally healthy donors, though unrecorded immune exposures were likely. On this clone itself: As yet, its antigen is unknown.

A multiplex PCR was run with 60 Vbeta primers and 13 Jbeta primers. Measured with immunoSEQ multiplex PCR; TCRdb has only the in-frame clones, and not every one. This table holds roughly 150,000 clones, 82% found once. This CDR3 comprises 15 residues. Germline-derived CDR1 and CDR2 are PRHDT and FYEKMQ (reference sequence). Trimming pared 5 bases from V and 0 bases from J, leaving 14 bases between. Sequencing was carried out using PBMCs. The receptor was isolated from a male donor in good health and CMV-seronegative. The chain has TRBV13 and TRBJ2-7; no clear D. CDR3 region: CASSPPLPSSYEQYF. The DNA of the CDR3 is TGTGCCAGCAGCCCCCCCCTCCCGAGCTCCTACGAGCAGTACTTC.